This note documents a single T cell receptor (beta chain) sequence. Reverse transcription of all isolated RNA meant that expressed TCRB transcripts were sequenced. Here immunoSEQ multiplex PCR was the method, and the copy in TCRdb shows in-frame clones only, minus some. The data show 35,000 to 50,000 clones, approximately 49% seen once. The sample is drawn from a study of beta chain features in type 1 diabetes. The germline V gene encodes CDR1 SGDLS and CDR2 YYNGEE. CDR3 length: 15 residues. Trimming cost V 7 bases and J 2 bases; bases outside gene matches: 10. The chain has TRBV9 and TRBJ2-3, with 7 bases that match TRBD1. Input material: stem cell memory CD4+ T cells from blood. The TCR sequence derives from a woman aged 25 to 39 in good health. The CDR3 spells CASGGRDSLTDTQYF. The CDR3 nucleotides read TGTGCCAGCGGGGGCCGGGACAGCCTCACAGATACGCAGTATTTT.